This T cell receptor beta chain was retrieved from a study of blood T cell repertoires in COVID-19. Overall study: Sites in the United States, Italy and Spain provided acute and convalescent COVID-19 samples.

Germline CDR1 SGHTA, CDR2 FQGTGA. The V segment lost 1 base and the J segment 3 bases; nucleotides outside the gene matches: 15. This CDR3 is 21 amino acids long. This clone was seen once. Profiling relied on immunoSEQ multiplex PCR, and the TCRdb table lists in-frame clones only, not all of them. The sample consists of 170,000 or so clones, around 80% of them appearing once. This receptor was taken from a woman aged 55-69 years with acute or convalescent COVID-19. The chain carries TRBV7-3 and TRBJ2-7; TRBD2 aligns across 16 bases. The sequenced material came from peripheral blood. This CDR3 reads CASSLRPEGLAGGPQNYEQYF. CDR3 in DNA: TGTGCCAGCAGCTTAAGACCAGAGGGACTAGCGGGGGGGCCGCAAAACTACGAGCAGTACTTC. The full variable domain, with the rest looked up from reference TRBV7-3 and TRBJ2-7, is GAGVSQTPSNKVTEKGKYVELRCDPISGHTALYWYRQSLGQGPEFLIYFQGTGAADDSGLPNDRFFAVRPEGSVSTLKIQRTERGDSAVYLCASSLRPEGLAGGPQNYEQYFGPGTRLTVT.